A selection of T cell receptor beta chains follows, all from one sample in a study of blood T cell repertoires in COVID-19. Generated by immunoSEQ multiplex PCR, the TCRdb table keeps only in-frame clones and is missing some. The sample yields about 220,000 clones, under 90% seen once. The sample was peripheral blood. Receptors originate from a woman aged 55 to 70 who had recovered from COVID-19. The CDR3 runs from the conserved cysteine through the conserved F or W. A D gene is named only where the DNA matches it firmly. Expanded clones are given a class, and other clones once, few, many or no size at all.

d_call clone_size j_call v_call cdr3_aa cdr3_nt
. once TRBJ2-7 TRBV11-2 CASGSPTGFPSYEKYF TGTGCCAGCGGAAGCCCTACAGGGTTCCCCTCCTACGAGAAGTACTTC
. . TRBJ1-1 TRBV2 CASSLEAVMNTEAFF TGTGCCAGCAGTCTTGAGGCAGTCATGAACACTGAAGCTTTCTTT
. . TRBJ2-5 TRBV12-3/TRBV12-4 CASTYSGSETQYF TGTGCCAGCACCTATTCGGGGTCGGAGACCCAGTACTTC
. . TRBJ1-1 TRBV7-2 CASSFGVYAFF TGTGCCAGCAGCTTCGGGGTGTATGCTTTCTTT
TRBD2 . TRBJ2-1 TRBV6-6 CASSYRTSYNEQFF TGTGCCAGCAGTTACAGGACTAGCTACAATGAGCAGTTCTTC
TRBD1 . TRBJ1-1 TRBV15 CATIDRERATEAFF TGTGCCACCATCGACAGGGAACGCGCCACTGAAGCTTTCTTT
. . TRBJ1-2 TRBV4-1 CASSHHTGIGDYGYTF TGCGCCAGCAGCCACCATACAGGGATAGGAGACTATGGCTACACCTTC
. . TRBJ1-2 TRBV12-3/TRBV12-4 CASSLSQAYGYTF TGTGCCAGCAGTTTAAGTCAAGCCTATGGCTACACCTTC
TRBD2 . TRBJ2-1 TRBV29-1 CSVDGTSGAPYNEQFF TGCAGCGTGGACGGGACTAGCGGGGCCCCCTACAATGAGCAGTTCTTC
TRBD2 . TRBJ2-1 TRBV4-3 CASSQVLADNSYNEQFF TGCGCCAGCAGCCAAGTCCTAGCGGACAACTCCTACAATGAGCAGTTCTTC
TRBD2 . TRBJ2-7 TRBV7-3 CASSTSGGSEQYF TGTGCCAGCAGTACTAGCGGGGGATCCGAGCAGTACTTC
TRBD2 . TRBJ2-2 TRBV7-3 CASSSGPGGTGELFF TGTGCCAGCAGCTCTGGTCCGGGGGGCACCGGGGAGCTGTTTTTT
. . TRBJ1-2 TRBV4-1 CASSQQANYGYTF TGCGCCAGCAGCCAACAAGCGAACTATGGCTACACCTTC
. . TRBJ2-2 TRBV28 CASSFTWGGRGELFF TGTGCCAGCAGTTTTACCTGGGGGGGCCGGGGGGAGCTGTTTTTT
TRBD1 . TRBJ1-1 TRBV7-9 CASSISDRSGEAFF TGTGCCAGCAGCATTTCGGACAGGTCAGGGGAAGCTTTCTTT
TRBD2 . TRBJ2-3 TRBV18 CASSLGTSGGDTQYF TGTGCCAGCTCACTCGGGACTAGCGGGGGAGATACGCAGTATTTT
. . TRBJ2-5 TRBV5-4 CASSLELRETQYF TGTGCCAGCAGCTTGGAGCTACGAGAGACCCAGTACTTC
TRBD1 . TRBJ2-3 TRBV18 CASSIDRATDTQYF TGTGCCAGCTCGATTGACAGGGCTACAGATACGCAGTATTTT
. . TRBJ1-5 TRBV7-9 CASSLGGFRGNQPQHF TGTGCCAGCAGCTTAGGCGGGTTTAGGGGCAATCAGCCCCAGCATTTT
. . TRBJ2-5 TRBV9 CASSVYGLQETQYF TGTGCCAGCAGCGTATATGGCCTTCAAGAGACCCAGTACTTC
. . TRBJ1-1 TRBV9 CASSLFLNTEAFF TGTGCCAGCAGCCTATTTCTGAACACTGAAGCTTTCTTT
TRBD2 . TRBJ2-3 TRBV7-9 CASSLGRLAGPDTQYF TGTGCCAGCAGCTTAGGTCGACTAGCGGGTCCAGATACGCAGTATTTT
. . TRBJ2-7 TRBV11-3 CASSQPPGFGYEQYF TGTGCCAGCAGCCAGCCCCCAGGGTTTGGCTACGAGCAGTACTTC
. . TRBJ1-1 TRBV9 CASSVRGGSEAFF TGTGCCAGCAGCGTGAGGGGGGGATCTGAAGCTTTCTTT
. . TRBJ2-1 TRBV7-9 CASSPRLISSYNEQFF TGTGCCAGCAGCCCCCGACTGATAAGCTCCTACAATGAGCAGTTCTTC
TRBD1 . TRBJ2-1 TRBV10-3 CAIRDSLGEQFF TGTGCCATCCGGGACAGCCTGGGGGAGCAGTTCTTC
. . TRBJ1-6 TRBV6-6 CASRDPGHRSPLHF TGTGCCAGCAGAGATCCGGGACATAGGTCACCCCTCCACTTT
. . TRBJ2-7 TRBV4-1 CASSLRQPSYEQYF TGCGCCAGCAGCCTCAGACAGCCTTCCTACGAGCAGTACTTC
. . TRBJ1-1 TRBV30 CAWSQRTLGRAFF TGTGCCTGGAGTCAAAGGACGTTGGGGAGGGCTTTCTTT
. . TRBJ2-1 TRBV19 CASRVPGYNEQFF TGTGCCAGTAGAGTTCCCGGCTACAATGAGCAGTTCTTC
TRBD2 . TRBJ2-1 TRBV7-2 CASSLWTSGGYSYNEQFF TGTGCCAGCAGCTTATGGACTAGCGGGGGGTACTCCTACAATGAGCAGTTCTTC
TRBD1 . TRBJ1-2 TRBV5-6 CASSVGGGVYGYTF TGTGCCAGCAGCGTGGGAGGGGGCGTTTATGGCTACACCTTC
TRBD1 few TRBJ2-7 TRBV7-8 CASSLRDRANYEQYF TGTGCCAGCAGCCTCCGGGACAGGGCGAATTACGAGCAGTACTTC
. . TRBJ2-7 TRBV11-2 CASGSSYEQYF TGTGCCAGCGGTAGCTCCTACGAGCAGTACTTC
. . TRBJ1-3 TRBV12-3/TRBV12-4 CASSTGGTIYF TGTGCCAGCAGCACCGGCGGCACCATATATTTT
. . TRBJ2-7 TRBV2 CASSEGGLAYEQYF TGTGCCAGCAGTGAAGGGGGGCTAGCTTACGAGCAGTACTTC
. . TRBJ1-1 TRBV6-5 CASTPREISEAFF TGTGCCAGCACCCCGAGGGAGATCTCTGAAGCTTTCTTT
TRBD1 . TRBJ2-1 TRBV24-1 CATSHPGGGEQFF TGTGCCACCAGTCACCCAGGGGGCGGTGAGCAGTTCTTC
TRBD1 . TRBJ2-7 TRBV6-5 CASSRTGSHEQYF TGTGCCAGCAGTCGGACAGGGTCGCACGAGCAGTACTTC
TRBD1 . TRBJ2-2 TRBV12-5 CASGQGQGWTGELFF TGTGCTAGTGGTCAGGGACAGGGTTGGACCGGGGAGCTGTTTTTT
TRBD2 . TRBJ2-5 TRBV5-1 CASSPGLAAETQYF TGCGCCAGCAGCCCGGGACTAGCGGCAGAGACCCAGTACTTC